These T cell receptor beta chains were read from a single sample in a study of cytomegalovirus exposure and HLA in healthy donors. Only in-frame clones appear in the TCRdb table, and some are missing; sequencing was by immunoSEQ multiplex PCR. The table lists around 140,000 clones, roughly 80% of them singletons, with roughly 2.8% in the top ten. Sequences were obtained from PBMCs. Receptors originate from a woman aged 25 to 39 in good health and CMV-seronegative. Each CDR3 is given with its conserved first and last residue. The D gene is left open where the match is weak. Some rows have no size entry. The others give once, few or many, or a class for an expanded clone.

V gene	J gene	D gene	clone size	CDR3 DNA	CDR3 protein
TRBV15	TRBJ2-1	TRBD1	NA	TGTGCCACCAGCAGGGGACAGGGTTTCAATGAGCAGTTCTTC	CATSRGQGFNEQFF
TRBV6-6	TRBJ2-7	NA	NA	TGTGCCAGCACTATCAGGCGGGGCGGGGCCCACGAGCAGTACTTC	CASTIRRGGAHEQYF
TRBV6-6	TRBJ2-5	NA	once	TGTGCCAGCAGCCAGGACAATCAAGAGACCCAGTACTTC	CASSQDNQETQYF
TRBV7-2	TRBJ2-2	TRBD2	once	TGTGCCAGCAGCTTAGGGACAGCGGGAGTCGGGGAGCTGTTTTTT	CASSLGTAGVGELFF
TRBV7-8	TRBJ1-1	TRBD1	NA	TGTGCCAGCAGTTATCGAAGACCAGGGGGGAGAGAAACTTTCTTT	CASSYRRPGGRETFF
TRBV6-1	TRBJ1-3	NA	NA	TGTGCCAGCAGTGACTTCTCTGGAAACACCATATATTTT	CASSDFSGNTIYF
TRBV6-6	TRBJ2-7	NA	once	TGTGCCAGCAGTTACTCGATGGCGGGGCAGCAGTACTTC	CASSYSMAGQQYF
TRBV4-3	TRBJ2-7	NA	NA	TGCGCCAGCAGCCAAGAAATAGGTTCCTACGACAGTACATCCTACGAGCAGTACTTC	CASSQEIGSYDSTSYEQYF
TRBV5-1	TRBJ2-7	NA	NA	TGCGCCAGGATACAGGGTTTTTGCTGCGAGCAGTACTTC	CARIQGFCCEQYF
TRBV6-1	TRBJ1-5	TRBD1	NA	TGTGCCAGCAGTTCTGACAGGGCCTATCAGCCCCAGCATTTT	CASSSDRAYQPQHF
TRBV21-1	TRBJ2-7	NA	NA	TGTGCCAGCAGCTCGCGGTTGCGAATAAGAAGCTCCTACGAGCAGTACTTC	CASSSRLRIRSSYEQYF
TRBV7-9	TRBJ1-1	NA	NA	TGTGCCAGCAGCTTAGGCGGCAGCACTGAAGCTTTCTTT	CASSLGGSTEAFF
TRBV27	TRBJ1-2	NA	NA	TGTGCCAGCAGTTCAGTCAACAGGGAGTCTGATGGCTACACCTTC	CASSSVNRESDGYTF
TRBV29-1	TRBJ1-2	TRBD1	NA	TGCAGCGTTGTTAAGGACAGGGGCGGCTACACCTTC	CSVVKDRGGYTF
TRBV5-4	TRBJ2-5	NA	once	TGTGCCAGCAGCCCGGAACTAGCATCTCAAGAGACCCAGTACTTC	CASSPELASQETQYF
TRBV7-9	TRBJ2-1	TRBD1	NA	TGTGCCAGCAGCTTGACAGGGGGCAAGAATGAGCAGTTCTTC	CASSLTGGKNEQFF
TRBV19	TRBJ2-2	NA	NA	TGTGCCAGTAGTATCTACAGCTCCACCGGGGAGCTGTTTTTT	CASSIYSSTGELFF
TRBV18	TRBJ2-1	TRBD2	NA	TGTGCCAGCTCACCAACGGGACTAGCGGGAGGGGAAGGTCACAATGAGCAGTTCTTC	CASSPTGLAGGEGHNEQFF
TRBV10-1	TRBJ2-1	TRBD1	NA	TGCGCCAGCAGCCGGGACAGCAAAAACAATGAGCAGTTCTTC	CASSRDSKNNEQFF
TRBV10-1	TRBJ2-1	TRBD2	NA	TGCGCCAGCAGTGAGAACCTAGCGGGGGGTAATGAGCAGTTCTTC	CASSENLAGGNEQFF
TRBV7-8	TRBJ1-1	NA	few	TGTGCCAGCAGCTTAGACGAACGGAGGAACACTGAAGCTTTCTTT	CASSLDERRNTEAFF
TRBV4-1	TRBJ1-5	NA	NA	TGCGCCAGCAGTTCGGGACTCAGGGACCAGCCCCAGCATTTT	CASSSGLRDQPQHF